A single count supports the clone carrying this T cell receptor (beta chain). No antigen is known for it. A read error is likely, as this CDR3 ends without the conserved phenylalanine or tryptophan. RNA was extracted from bulk tissue without any cell sorting. This entry is derived from a study of tumor and adjacent non-tumor tissue in lung cancer. TCRbeta libraries were built with three rounds of nested PCR, modified from ARM-PCR. TCRdb analysed the multiplex PCR reads with MiXCR anew, one entry per CDR3 protein. The data show about 80,000 distinct CDR3 sequences, with under 70% seen just once and around an eighth held by the top ten. The CDR3 loop spans 14 amino acids. Germline loops: CDR1 SEHNR, CDR2 FQNEAQ (reference sequence). The V end lost 1 base, the J end lost 8 bases, and 15 bases lay between the germline ends. Notes on the study in general: Patients with more diverse tumor TCRs had worse survival. In normal lung, the top 100 clones were significantly more dominant than in tumor. TCR diversity was significantly greater in tumor than normal lung tissue.

The sequenced material came from lung tumor tissue. This TCR was sampled from a woman between 65 and 79 years old with non-small cell lung cancer. The V call is TRBV7-9, the J call TRBJ2-7, with a possible D match to TRBD1 (5 bases). The CDR3 DNA follows: TGTGCCAGCAGCTTAGAACAGGCTGCCTGGAAGCAGTACCTC. It encodes CASSLEQAAWKQYL.